This T cell receptor (beta chain) was sequenced during a study of blood T cells in healthy people across ages. With a J-beta primer mix and a sample-barcoded 5' primer, a second PCR ran about 7 to 11 cycles. Each CDR3 protein gets one entry after TCRdb re-called the 5' RACE reads with MiXCR. The repertoire consists of under 1,000,000 distinct CDR3 sequences, with under 40% occurring once and the leading ten covering about an eighth. In regard to this clonotype: Its antigen is unidentified.

CDR3 size: 13 residues. V was cut by 7 bases and J by 7 bases, with 14 bases left in between. CDR1 is MNHEY, CDR2 SVGEGT, per germline. Each of the donors had roughly 9.4 milliliters of peripheral blood drawn into EDTA-treated Vacutainer tubes. The study, taken as a whole, reports: Age brought a roughly linear fall in TCR beta diversity measured per million T cells.

The rearrangement uses TRBV6-2 or TRBV6-3 and TRBJ1-5; D uncertain. The source is a man between 18 and 29 years old in good health. The specimen was blood. This CDR3 reads CASMGREEQPQHF. CDR3 nucleotides: TGTGCCAGCATGGGGAGGGAAGAACAGCCCCAGCATTTT.